This T cell receptor (beta chain) was sequenced for a study of early stage breast cancer tumors (dated by TCRdb to about 2017). Concerning the study at large: Of the 15 or so invasive breast tumors, some twelve were found to be estrogen receptor-positive, progesterone receptor-positive and HER2-negative. The samples as a whole yielded a few million detected templates, corresponding to 850,000 to 1,400,000 unique clonotypes. On average, each sample got 7.5 to 10-fold read coverage. Eight of the 12 ER+/PR+/HER2- tumors were invasive ductal carcinomas, while the other four were invasive lobular carcinomas. Broader findings and caveats from the paper: Greater similarity was observed between blood and normal breast repertoires than between blood and tumor repertoires, and tumor was distinguished from normal in about 90% of the 16 patients when each tissue was compared with blood. Chain pairing and functional markers such as CD4, CD8 and FOXP3 were not captured by bulk genomic DNA sequencing of unsorted cells. The small cohort size prevented analysis by tumor subtype. Compared with adjacent normal breast tissue, tumors had higher clonality and about 2.5-fold greater T cell density. Enriched TCRB sequences shared across patients were found to be mostly commonly generated sequences that were unlikely to play an important role in the tumor microenvironment.

As concerns this clone: What this receptor recognizes is not known. The input lacks base qualities; no much larger clone sits a single base away.

For this chain, trimming is 3 bases at the V end and 4 bases at the J end, and the number of junction bases without a gene match is 3. Taken from cysteine to phenylalanine, the CDR3 has 16 residues. Only the CDR3 portion is preserved as DNA: 48 bases, with reading frame beginning at the first base. The germline V gene provides CDR1 MGHRA and CDR2 YSYEKL. About 19-55 mg of tumor tissue was diced and typically yielded more than 2.5 ug of DNA. The study profiled bulk TCR beta-chain repertoires in matched peripheral blood, tumor and adjacent normal breast tissue taken from fewer than 20 patients with early-stage breast cancer. Following resection, visually identified tumor tissue was excised and transferred into prechilled RNAlater. A TissueLyser II was used to homogenize diced tumor tissue (about 20-55 mg) in RLTplus buffer containing beta-mercaptoethanol and antifoaming agent. Genomic DNA was extracted with the Qiagen AllPrep DNA/RNA Mini kit.

Each sample was amplified as two independent genomic DNA replicates: 0.5 to 0.65 ug for blood and roughly 1.4 ug for tumor or normal breast. Following the manufacturer's instructions, the ImmunoSeq Intro kit was used to carry out TCRB sequencing on genomic DNA. The multiplex PCR ran for 30 to 40 cycles using proprietary primers and spike-in control sequences for absolute quantification. An 87-bp fragment spanning the CDR3 and flanking V and J genes was sequenced with single-end 150-bp reads. Seven samples, with two replicates for each sample, were multiplexed per lane of an Illumina MiSeq using version 3.0 chemistry. Per the original workflow: Raw data were processed with the vendor's proprietary pipeline, and both replicates were merged into a single result per sample. Clonotypes were defined as productive rearrangements sharing the V-gene family, CDR3 amino acid sequence and J-gene segment. To compute clonality, the normalized Shannon entropy (Pielou evenness) of TCRB abundances was subtracted from 1. To estimate T cell density, the total number of templates was divided by the input cell count, which was inferred from how much DNA went in. Total repertoire diversity and clonality were estimated with Recon using default parameters. A clonotype was considered tumor-enriched if its abundance in tumor exceeded 0.1% and was at least 32-fold higher than its abundance in normal breast. TCRdb mirrors the immuneACCESS table, restricted to in-frame sequences. Some clones are absent from its copies; in checked studies, under half trace to an unresolved V gene, and the reason for the others is unknown. The DNA gave D and trimming, while V, J and clone size come from that table. This sample lists about 11,000 clones; around 75% were detected once. The top ten clonotypes cover approximately 15% of the sample.

Sequencing used breast tumor tissue. Recombination connected TRBV4-1 to TRBJ2-3, and 14 junction bases match TRBD2. The sequence came from a person between 65 and 79 years old with breast cancer. DNA sequence: TGCGCCAGCAGCCATCTGGGACTAGCGGGGGCAGATACGCAGTATTTT. Translation gives CASSHLGLAGADTQYF.